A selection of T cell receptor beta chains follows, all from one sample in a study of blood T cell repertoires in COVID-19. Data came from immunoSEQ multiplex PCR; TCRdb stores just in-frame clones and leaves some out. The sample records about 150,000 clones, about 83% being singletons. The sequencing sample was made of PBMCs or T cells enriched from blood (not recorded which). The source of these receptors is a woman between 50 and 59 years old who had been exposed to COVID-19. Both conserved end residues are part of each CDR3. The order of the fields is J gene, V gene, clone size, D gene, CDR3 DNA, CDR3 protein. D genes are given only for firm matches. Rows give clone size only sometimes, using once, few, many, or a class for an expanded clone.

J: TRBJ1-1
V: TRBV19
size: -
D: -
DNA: TGTGCCAGTAAGCTCCGCCTAAACACTGAAGCTTTCTTT
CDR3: CASKLRLNTEAFF

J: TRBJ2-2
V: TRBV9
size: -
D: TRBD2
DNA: TGTGCCAGCAGCGCCCATTTAGCGGGAGGGCCGACCGGGGAGCTGTTTTTT
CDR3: CASSAHLAGGPTGELFF

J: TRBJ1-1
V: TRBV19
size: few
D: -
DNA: TGTGCCAGTATTAGGACTTCGGGGAGTGAAGCTTTCTTT
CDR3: CASIRTSGSEAFF

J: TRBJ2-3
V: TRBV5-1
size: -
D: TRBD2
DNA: TGCGCCAGCAGCTCGGGACTAGCGGGGGGGATCTCTAGCACAGATACGCAGTATTTT
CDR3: CASSSGLAGGISSTDTQYF

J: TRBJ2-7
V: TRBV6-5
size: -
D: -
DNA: TGTGCCAGCGGGCCGACAGGAGCCTACGAGCAGTACTTC
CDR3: CASGPTGAYEQYF

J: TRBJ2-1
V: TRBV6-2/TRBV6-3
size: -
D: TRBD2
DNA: TGTGCCAGCAGTTACGGGGCGGGAGTCGACCTGAATGAGCAGTTCTTC
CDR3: CASSYGAGVDLNEQFF

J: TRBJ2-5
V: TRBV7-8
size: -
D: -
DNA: TGTGCCACCCAGCAGAGGCAGACCCAGTACTTC
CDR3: CATQQRQTQYF

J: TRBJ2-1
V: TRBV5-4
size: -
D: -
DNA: TGTGCCAGCAGCCGGGCCCGACCCCGGGACCAGGGAGGCAATGAGCAGTTCTTC
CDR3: CASSRARPRDQGGNEQFF

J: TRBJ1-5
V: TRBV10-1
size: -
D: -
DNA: TGCGCCAGCGCCCCGGGTCTCGATCAGCCCCAGCATTTT
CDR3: CASAPGLDQPQHF

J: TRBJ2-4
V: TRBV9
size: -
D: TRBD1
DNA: TGTGCCAGCAGCGCGAGGGACAGGGGGCAAGTCATTCAGTACTTC
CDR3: CASSARDRGQVIQYF

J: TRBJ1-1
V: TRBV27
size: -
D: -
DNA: TGTGCCAGCAGCAGAATACAGGGCACCACTGAAGCTTTCTTT
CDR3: CASSRIQGTTEAFF

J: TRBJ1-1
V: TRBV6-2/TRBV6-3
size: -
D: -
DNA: TGTGCCAGCAGTCTAAACGTGAACACTGAAGCTTTCTTT
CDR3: CASSLNVNTEAFF

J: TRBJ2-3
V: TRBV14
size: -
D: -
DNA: TGTGCCAGCAGCATAATAGGGGGAAATACGCAGTATTTT
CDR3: CASSIIGGNTQYF

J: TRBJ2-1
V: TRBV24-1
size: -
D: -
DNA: TGTGCCACCAGTGACTCCGGGACTTCGAGCTCCTACAATGAGCAGTTCTTC
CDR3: CATSDSGTSSSYNEQFF

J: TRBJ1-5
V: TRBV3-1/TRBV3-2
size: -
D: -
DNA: TGTGCCAGCAGCCAAGCCGCGAGTTTGCAGGGCAATCAGCCCCAGCATTTT
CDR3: CASSQAASLQGNQPQHF

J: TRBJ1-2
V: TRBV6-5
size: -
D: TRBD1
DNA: TGTGCCGGGGGAGACAGGGGCAAGGGCTACACCTTC
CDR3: CAGGDRGKGYTF

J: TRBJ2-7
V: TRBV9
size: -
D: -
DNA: TGTGCCAGCAGCGCCCCGCCCAATACGGGCTCCTACGAGCAGTACTTC
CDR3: CASSAPPNTGSYEQYF

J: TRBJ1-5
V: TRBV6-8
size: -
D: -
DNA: TGTGCCAGCAGTTACTCGAGTAGGAGACGAAATCAGCCCCAGCATTTT
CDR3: CASSYSSRRRNQPQHF

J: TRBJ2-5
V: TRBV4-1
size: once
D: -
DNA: TGCGCCAGCAGCCTTGAGACTACAGAGACCCAGTACTTC
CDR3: CASSLETTETQYF

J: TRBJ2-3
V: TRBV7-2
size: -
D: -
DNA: TGTGCCAGCAGCAGAAGCCTGGGCACAGATACGCAGTATTTT
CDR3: CASSRSLGTDTQYF

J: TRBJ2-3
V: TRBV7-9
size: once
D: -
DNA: TGTGCCAGCAAAGCGGGTTCTGGCCCAGATACGCAGTATTTT
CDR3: CASKAGSGPDTQYF

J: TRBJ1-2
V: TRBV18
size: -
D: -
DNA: TGTGCCAGCTCACACTCCCGCGGGGACTTTAACTATGGCTACACCTTC
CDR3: CASSHSRGDFNYGYTF